This T cell receptor beta chain was found in a study of T cell responses to AZD1222 COVID-19 vaccine. Study context: Pooled samples include second doses given at about 4 or 12 weeks. Study-level results: Unmutated variant regions are reportedly targeted by nearly half of spike-specific TCRs. The donors showed a predominance of white British ancestry and of females, with possible underestimation of clonal diversity.

CDR3 length: 15 residues. Germline CDR1 LGHNA, CDR2 YSLEER. V was cut by 0 bases and J by 0 bases, with 8 bases left in between. This clone came up a few times. The antigen is undetermined. Generated by immunoSEQ multiplex PCR, the TCRdb table keeps only in-frame clones and is missing some. The table shows 100,000 to 150,000 clones, with about nine tenths occurring only once. V usage is TRBV4-3 and J usage is TRBJ2-5; no clear D. The sequence was obtained from an adult in good health. The sequencing used peripheral blood, collected on day 0 of AZD1222 vaccination. CDR3 in DNA: TGCGCCAGCAGCCAAGATTACAAGTACCAAGAGACCCAGTACTTC. It encodes CASSQDYKYQETQYF.